The 3 T cell receptor beta chains presented below share a single source sample, sequenced in a study of vaccination effects on CD4 cells after COVID-19. The assay was immunoSEQ multiplex PCR, and TCRdb's table has in-frame clones only and misses some. Of fewer than 60,000 clones in the sample, roughly 77% were seen once. Their cognate antigens are unknown. Before sequencing took place, the ViraFEST assay used viral peptide pools to expand antigen-specific CD4+ T cells. At the end of around 11 days of culture, CD4+ T cells were isolated. Sometime from March through December 2020, the person acquired a SARS-CoV-2 infection that PCR confirmed. Sequenced here: CD4+ T cells from PBMCs cultured with HIV peptides, sampled before COVID-19 vaccination. Specified subset: HIV-1 Nef peptide pool negative control/reference culture. The receptors here all came from a human donor who had a prior SARS-CoV-2 infection.

V and J are TRBV10-3 and TRBJ1-4; D unresolved. Trimming shortened V by 4 bases and J by 8 bases, and 14 bases separated the two germline ends. Germline assignment: CDR1 ENHRY and CDR2 SYGVKD. This CDR3 has 14 residues. CDR3 DNA: TGTGCCATCAGTGGGGCAGAGGCCTCCGAAAAACTGTTTTTT. The encoded protein is CAISGAEASEKLFF.

V is TRBV11-1 and J is TRBJ2-3; no reliable D call. CDR1 is SGHAT and CDR2 is FQDESV in the germline V gene (reference sequence). The CDR3 has 15 amino acids. V lost 0 bases, J lost 2 bases, and 9 bases lay in between. CDR3: CASSLALWNTDTQYF. CDR3 coding DNA: TGTGCCAGCAGCTTAGCGCTTTGGAACACAGATACGCAGTATTTT.

The chain links TRBV9 to TRBJ2-5; 7 bases align to TRBD1. V gave up 0 bases and J gave up 1 base; unmatched junction bases: 6. CDR3 size: 16 residues. CDR1 SGDLS and CDR2 YYNGEE come from the germline V gene. CDR3 sequence: CASSVGAGGFQETQYF. The CDR3 bases are TGTGCCAGCAGCGTAGGGGCAGGGGGATTCCAAGAGACCCAGTACTTC.